A selection of T cell receptor beta chains follows, all from one sample in a study of CD8+ T cells in alopecia areata. The data were produced by immunoSEQ multiplex PCR, yet TCRdb's version contains in-frame clones alone and is incomplete. The table lists over 150,000 clones, less than 80% of them singletons. The sequenced sample was CD4+ T cells sorted from blood, obtained at week 24, from a patient treated with tofacitinib. Receptors originate from a human donor with alopecia areata. CDR3s include the opening cysteine and the closing phenylalanine or tryptophan. D genes are given only for firm matches. Only part of the rows carry a size: once, few, many, or a class if the clone is expanded.

D gene,V gene,clone size,J gene,CDR3 protein,CDR3 DNA
.,TRBV7-9,once,TRBJ2-7,CASSPVGSYEQYF,TGTGCCAGCAGCCCCGTCGGGTCCTACGAGCAGTACTTC
.,TRBV30,.,TRBJ1-1,CAWSRGANTEAFF,TGTGCCTGGAGCAGGGGCGCGAACACTGAAGCTTTCTTT
.,TRBV2,.,TRBJ2-1,CASKGEYGNEQFF,TGTGCCAGCAAAGGGGAATATGGCAATGAGCAGTTCTTC
TRBD2,TRBV19,.,TRBJ2-3,CASSNGGAGDTQYF,TGTGCCTCCTCCAACGGGGGGGCTGGGGATACGCAGTATTTT
.,TRBV6-6,few,TRBJ1-5,CASFGAEYSNQPQHF,TGTGCCAGCTTTGGGGCTGAATATAGCAATCAGCCCCAGCATTTT
.,TRBV2,.,TRBJ1-5,CASRLDTSNQPQHF,TGTGCCAGCAGACTTGACACTAGCAATCAGCCCCAGCATTTT
.,TRBV30,.,TRBJ1-2,CAWGTRLAGEFGGYTF,TGTGCCTGGGGGACGCGATTGGCAGGGGAATTTGGTGGCTACACCTTC
.,TRBV7-9,.,TRBJ2-5,CASSLVLGLQETQYF,TGTGCCAGCAGCTTAGTTCTAGGACTCCAAGAGACCCAGTACTTC
.,TRBV30,.,TRBJ2-3,CAWSNGGTDTQYF,TGTGCCTGGAGTAACGGCGGGACAGATACGCAGTATTTT
TRBD1,TRBV2,.,TRBJ1-2,CASSDRGISYGYTF,TGTGCCAGCTCCGACAGGGGGATTTCCTATGGCTACACCTTC
TRBD1,TRBV29-1,few,TRBJ1-1,CSVSRTGGTEAFF,TGCAGCGTGTCGAGGACAGGGGGCACTGAAGCTTTCTTT
.,TRBV28,.,TRBJ1-2,CASSLSRYGYTF,TGTGCCAGCAGTTTATCGCGCTATGGCTACACCTTC
.,TRBV7-8,few,TRBJ2-5,CASSLTPGETQYF,TGTGCCAGCAGCTTAACCCCGGGAGAGACCCAGTACTTC
.,TRBV15,.,TRBJ1-2,CATSRDVYGYTF,TGTGCCACCAGCAGAGACGTATATGGCTACACCTTC
.,TRBV5-1,.,TRBJ2-5,CASSWVVIQETQYF,TGCGCCAGCAGTTGGGTAGTGATTCAAGAGACCCAGTACTTC
.,TRBV30,once,TRBJ1-4,CAWSVPPRRGLKEKLFF,TGTGCCTGGAGTGTACCCCCCCGCAGGGGCCTGAAGGAAAAACTGTTTTTT
TRBD1,TRBV2,medium-sized,TRBJ2-7,CASSEGQGANYEQYF,TGTGCCAGCAGTGAGGGACAGGGGGCTAACTACGAGCAGTACTTC